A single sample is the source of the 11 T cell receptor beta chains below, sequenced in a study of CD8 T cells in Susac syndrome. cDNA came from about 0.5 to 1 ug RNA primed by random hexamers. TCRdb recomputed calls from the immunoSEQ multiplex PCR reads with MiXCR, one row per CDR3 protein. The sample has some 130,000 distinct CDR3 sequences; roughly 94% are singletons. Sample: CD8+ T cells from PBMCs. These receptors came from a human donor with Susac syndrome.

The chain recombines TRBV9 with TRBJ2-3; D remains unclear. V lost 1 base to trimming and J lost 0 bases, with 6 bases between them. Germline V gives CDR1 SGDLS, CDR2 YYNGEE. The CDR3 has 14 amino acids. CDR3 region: CASSVYDSTDTQYF. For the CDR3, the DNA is TGTGCCAGCAGCGTATATGATAGCACAGATACGCAGTATTTT.

CDR3 DNA: TGTGCCACCAGCAGCGAAGCTCCTCACGCAGATACGCAGTATTTT. This encodes CATSSEAPHADTQYF. The rearrangement uses TRBV15 and TRBJ2-3; D is unresolved. The CDR3 has 15 amino acids. Germline V CDR1 and CDR2: LNHNV, YYDKDF (reference sequence). Trimming shortened V by 3 bases and J by 4 bases, and 14 bases separated the two germline ends. Full variable domain (outside the CDR3, taken from reference TRBV15 and TRBJ2-3): DAMVIQNPRYQVTQFGKPVTLSCSQTLNHNVMYWYQQKSSQAPKLLFHYYDKDFNNEADTPDNFQSRRPNTSFCFLDIRSPGLGDTAMYLCATSSEAPHADTQYFGPGTRLTVL.

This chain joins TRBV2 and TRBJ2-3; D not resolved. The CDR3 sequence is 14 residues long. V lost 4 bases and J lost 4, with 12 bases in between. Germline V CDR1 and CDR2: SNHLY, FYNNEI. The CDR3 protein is CASSAGDCPDTQYF. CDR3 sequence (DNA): TGTGCCAGCAGTGCCGGAGATTGCCCAGATACGCAGTATTTT.

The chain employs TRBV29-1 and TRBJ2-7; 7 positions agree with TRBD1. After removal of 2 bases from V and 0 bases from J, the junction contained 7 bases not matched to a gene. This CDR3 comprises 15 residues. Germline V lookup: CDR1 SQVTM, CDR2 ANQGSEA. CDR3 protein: CSVENEDRTSYEQYF. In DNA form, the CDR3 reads TGCAGCGTTGAAAACGAGGACAGGACCTCCTACGAGCAGTACTTC.

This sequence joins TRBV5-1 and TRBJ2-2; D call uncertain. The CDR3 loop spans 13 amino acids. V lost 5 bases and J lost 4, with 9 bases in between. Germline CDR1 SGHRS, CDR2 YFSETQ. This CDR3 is CASSFDSTGELFF. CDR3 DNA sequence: TGCGCCAGCAGTTTTGACTCCACCGGGGAGCTGTTTTTT. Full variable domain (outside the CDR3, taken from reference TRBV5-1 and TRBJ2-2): KAGVTQTPRYLIKTRGQQVTLSCSPISGHRSVSWYQQTPGQGLQFLFEYFSETQRNKGNFPGRFSGRQFSNSRSEMNVSTLELGDSALYLCASSFDSTGELFFGEGSRLTVL.

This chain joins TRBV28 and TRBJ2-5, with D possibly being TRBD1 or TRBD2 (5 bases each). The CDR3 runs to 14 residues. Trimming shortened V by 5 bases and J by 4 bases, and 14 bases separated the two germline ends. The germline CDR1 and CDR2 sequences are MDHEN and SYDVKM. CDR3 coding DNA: TGTGCCAGCAGTAAAGAGGGGACCGGAGAGACCCAGTACTTC. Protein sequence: CASSKEGTGETQYF.

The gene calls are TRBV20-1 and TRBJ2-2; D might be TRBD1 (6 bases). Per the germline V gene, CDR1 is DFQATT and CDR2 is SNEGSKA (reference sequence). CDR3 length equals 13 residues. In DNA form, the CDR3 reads TGCAATACAGGGAAGGGGGACACCGGGGAGCTGTTTTTT. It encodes CNTGKGDTGELFF.

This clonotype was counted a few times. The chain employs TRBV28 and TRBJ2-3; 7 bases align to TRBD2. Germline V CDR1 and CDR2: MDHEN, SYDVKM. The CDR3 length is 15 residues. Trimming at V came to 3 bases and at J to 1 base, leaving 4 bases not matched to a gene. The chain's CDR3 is CASSLRLAGTDTQYF. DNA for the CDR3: TGTGCCAGCAGTTTGAGACTAGCAGGCACAGATACGCAGTATTTT.

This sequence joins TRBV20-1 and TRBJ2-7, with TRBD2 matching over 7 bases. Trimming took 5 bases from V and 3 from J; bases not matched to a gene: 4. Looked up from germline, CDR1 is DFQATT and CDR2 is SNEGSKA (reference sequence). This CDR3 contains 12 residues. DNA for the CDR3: TGCAGTGCTCCTAGCGGTTACTACGAGCAGTACTTC. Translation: CSAPSGYYEQYF.

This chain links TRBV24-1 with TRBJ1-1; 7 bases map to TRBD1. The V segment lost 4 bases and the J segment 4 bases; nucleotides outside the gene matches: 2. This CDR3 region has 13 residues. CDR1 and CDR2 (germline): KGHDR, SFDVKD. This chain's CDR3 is CATSEGGSTEAFF. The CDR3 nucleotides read TGTGCCACCAGTGAAGGGGGCTCCACTGAAGCTTTCTTT.

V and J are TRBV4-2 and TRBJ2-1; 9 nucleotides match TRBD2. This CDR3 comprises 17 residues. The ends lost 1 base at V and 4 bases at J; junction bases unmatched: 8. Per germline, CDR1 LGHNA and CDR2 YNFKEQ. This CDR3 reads CASSQVFAGGPYNEQFF. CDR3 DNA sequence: TGTGCCAGCAGCCAAGTTTTTGCGGGAGGGCCTTACAATGAGCAGTTCTTC.